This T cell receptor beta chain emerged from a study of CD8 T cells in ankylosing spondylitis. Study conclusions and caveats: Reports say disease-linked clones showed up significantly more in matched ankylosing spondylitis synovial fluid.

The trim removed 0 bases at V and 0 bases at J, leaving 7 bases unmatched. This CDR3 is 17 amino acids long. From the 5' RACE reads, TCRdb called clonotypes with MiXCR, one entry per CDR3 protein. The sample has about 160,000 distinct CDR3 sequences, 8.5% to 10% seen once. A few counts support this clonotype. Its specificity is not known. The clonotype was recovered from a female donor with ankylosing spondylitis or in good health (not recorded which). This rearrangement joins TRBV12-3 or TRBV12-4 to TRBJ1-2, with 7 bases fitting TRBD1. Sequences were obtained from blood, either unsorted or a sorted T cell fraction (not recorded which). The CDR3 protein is CASSLARDRVTNYGYTF. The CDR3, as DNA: TGTGCCAGCAGTTTAGCGCGGGACAGAGTTACTAACTATGGCTACACCTTC.